The clone carrying this T cell receptor beta chain was recorded at least ten times. Its antigen is as yet unknown. TCRdb ran MiXCR on the RT-PCR reads and lists one entry per CDR3 protein. The repertoire holds more than 150,000 distinct CDR3 sequences, around 9.2% seen once, with approximately 10% in the top ten. The data were taken from a study of response to subunit inactivated influenza vaccine. General observations from the study: A suggestion made by the authors is that each seasonal influenza vaccination recruits few new T cells.

The CDR3 is 14 amino acids. In germline, CDR1 is SNHLY, CDR2 FYNNEI. Trimming removed 6 bases from V and 6 bases from J; junction bases left unmatched: 10. The specimen was non-naive T cells sorted from PBMCs, collected on the day of vaccination. This sequence was found in a man in his fifties who received an inactivated influenza vaccine. The chain joins TRBV2 to TRBJ2-7; TRBD1 agrees at 8 bases. The CDR3 here is CASRYRQGIIEQYF. In nucleotides, the CDR3 is TGTGCCAGCAGATACCGACAGGGGATAATCGAGCAGTACTTC.